This T cell receptor (beta chain) was identified in a study of shared clonotypes between healthy human individuals. Broader study findings: Larger estimated richness was generally seen in naive subsets than in memory subsets.

In regard to this clone: Its antigen is unknown.

Measured with immunoSEQ multiplex PCR; TCRdb has only the in-frame clones, and not every one. The sample records roughly 760,000 clones, approximately 74% being singletons. The germline V gene has CDR1 SGHAT and CDR2 FQNNGV. This CDR3 contains 15 residues. Unmatched junction bases numbered 7, after V lost 5 bases and J lost 2 bases. Sequencing was done on a sample of memory CD4+ T cells sorted from blood. Indicated subset: CD45RA-negative fraction. The rearrangement uses TRBV11-2 and TRBJ2-7; 9 bases line up with TRBD1. This sequence was found in a young woman in good health. The CDR3 region is CASSEGGTGTYEQYF. In nucleotides, the CDR3 is TGTGCCAGCAGCGAAGGCGGGACAGGGACCTACGAGCAGTACTTC.